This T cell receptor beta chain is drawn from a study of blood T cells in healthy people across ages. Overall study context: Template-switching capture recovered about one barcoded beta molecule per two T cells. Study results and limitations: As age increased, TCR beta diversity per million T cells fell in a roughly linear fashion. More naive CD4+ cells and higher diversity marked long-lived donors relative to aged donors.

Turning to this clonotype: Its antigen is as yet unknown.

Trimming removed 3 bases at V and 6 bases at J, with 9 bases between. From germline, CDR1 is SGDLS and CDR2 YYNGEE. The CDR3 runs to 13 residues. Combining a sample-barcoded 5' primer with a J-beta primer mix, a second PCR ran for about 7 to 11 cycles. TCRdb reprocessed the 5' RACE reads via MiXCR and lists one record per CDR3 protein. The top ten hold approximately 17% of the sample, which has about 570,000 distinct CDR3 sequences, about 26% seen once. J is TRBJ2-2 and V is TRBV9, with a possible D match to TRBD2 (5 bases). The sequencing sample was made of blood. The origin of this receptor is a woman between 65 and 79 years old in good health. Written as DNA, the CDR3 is TGTGCCAGCAGCGCGATGGGAGCCGGGGAGCTGTTTTTT. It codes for CASSAMGAGELFF.